Listed here are 22 T cell receptor beta chains from one sample, sequenced in a study of blood T cell repertoires in COVID-19. The method was immunoSEQ multiplex PCR; TCRdb's version includes in-frame clones alone and lacks a portion of them. Seen here are 250,000 or so clones, roughly 85% observed once, and the top ten hold approximately 4%. Sequenced input: PBMCs or T cells enriched from blood (not recorded which). The receptor set was obtained from a woman aged 40 to 49 who had been exposed to COVID-19.

CDR3: CASSPNPGTGGEQYF. The CDR3 nucleotides are TGTGCCAGCAGCCCAAACCCCGGGACAGGGGGCGAGCAGTACTTC. J is TRBJ2-7 and V is TRBV9; 11 positions match TRBD1. CDR3 length equals 15 residues. Germline V CDR1 and CDR2: SGDLS, YYNGEE. The ends lost 4 bases at V and 6 bases at J; junction bases unmatched: 9.

This clone was picked up one time. This chain joins TRBV3-1 (or the pseudogene TRBV3-2) and TRBJ1-5, with no clear D. CDR3 length: 14 amino acids. Trimming pared 1 base from V and 7 bases from J, leaving 11 bases between. The germline gives CDR1 LGHDT, CDR2 YNNKEL (reference sequence). CDR3 in amino acids: CASSQGASGQPQHF. In DNA form, the CDR3 reads TGTGCCAGCAGCCAAGGGGCTTCGGGACAGCCCCAGCATTTT.

V is TRBV5-1 and J is TRBJ2-7, with TRBD2 as a possible D gene (7 bases). Trimming left V 6 bases short and J 5 bases short, with 12 bases between. CDR1 and CDR2 from the germline V gene are SGHRS and YFSETQ. The CDR3 is made up of 12 amino acids. CDR3 loop: CASKGGGHEQYF. Here the CDR3 DNA reads TGCGCCAGCAAGGGCGGGGGCCACGAGCAGTACTTC. The full variable domain, completed using reference TRBV5-1 and TRBJ2-7, is KAGVTQTPRYLIKTRGQQVTLSCSPISGHRSVSWYQQTPGQGLQFLFEYFSETQRNKGNFPGRFSGRQFSNSRSEMNVSTLELGDSALYLCASKGGGHEQYFGPGTRLTVT.

The gene calls are TRBV7-8 and TRBJ1-2, with 9 nucleotides matching TRBD1. Germline CDR1 SGHVS, CDR2 FQNEAQ. V was pared by 2 bases and J by 8 bases, with 9 bases of the junction left unmatched. The CDR3 is made up of 15 amino acids. Here the CDR3 reads CASSLQGDRVKGYTF. The CDR3, as DNA: TGTGCCAGCAGCTTACAAGGGGACAGGGTGAAAGGCTACACCTTC.

The chain links TRBV19 to TRBJ2-7; TRBD2 matches at 7 bases. This CDR3 is 14 amino acids long. CDR1 is LNHDA, CDR2 SQIVND, per germline (reference sequence). V lost 3 bases to trimming and J lost 1 base; unmatched junction nucleotides: 3. This CDR3 is CASSMGGSSYEQYF. The CDR3 nucleotides read TGTGCCAGTAGTATGGGGGGGTCGTCCTACGAGCAGTACTTC.

This clone was recorded once. The chain is built from TRBV19 and TRBJ1-1; D perhaps matches TRBD1 (6 bases). The V end was cut by 1 base, the J end by 6 bases, with 12 bases between. The CDR3 covers 14 residues. In germline, CDR1 is LNHDA, CDR2 SQIVND (reference sequence). In DNA, the CDR3 is TGTGCCAGTAGTATAGCACAGGGTGTTTCTGAAGCTTTCTTT. Translation: CASSIAQGVSEAFF.

This chain links TRBV6-5 with TRBJ2-3; 14 bases map to TRBD2. Germline lookup yields CDR1 MNHEY and CDR2 SVGAGI. The CDR3 has 15 amino acids. Trimming at V came to 6 bases and at J to 6 bases, leaving 5 bases not matched to a gene. CDR3 sequence: CASSRTSGGYDTQYF. The CDR3 DNA reads as TGTGCCAGCAGCAGGACTAGCGGGGGGTACGATACGCAGTATTTT.

The V call is TRBV2, the J call TRBJ2-7; D is unresolved. Germline V gene data show CDR1 as SNHLY and CDR2 as FYNNEI. Trimming stripped 3 bases from V and 0 bases from J, with 15 bases between. The CDR3 has 16 residues. CDR3 in amino acids: CASSEFRYRTSYEQYF. The CDR3 bases are TGTGCCAGCAGTGAGTTTCGGTACAGAACCTCCTACGAGCAGTACTTC.

The CDR3 is CAGGKQGAKGANVLTF. The DNA of the CDR3 is TGTGCCGGGGGTAAACAGGGGGCAAAAGGGGCCAACGTCCTGACTTTC. J is TRBJ2-6 and V is TRBV2, with TRBD1 matching over 9 bases. The CDR3 has 16 amino acids. V dropped 11 bases and J dropped 4; count of bases not matched to a gene: 12. Germline CDR1 is SNHLY and CDR2 is FYNNEI. Supplemented by reference TRBV2 and TRBJ2-6, the full variable domain reads EPEVTQTPSHQVTQMGQEVILRCVPISNHLYFYWYRQILGQKVEFLVSFYNNEISEKSEIFDDQFSVERPDGSNFTLKIRSTKLEDSAMYFCAGGKQGAKGANVLTFGAGSRLTVL.

The chain's CDR3 is CASSYSRSHEQFF. CDR3 in DNA: TGTGCCAGCAGTTACTCGAGATCCCATGAGCAGTTCTTC. The chain uses TRBV6-2 or TRBV6-3 and TRBJ2-1; D remains ambiguous. The V gene lost 0 bases and the J gene lost 8 bases, with 8 bases spanning the gap. The CDR3 spans 13 residues. In germline, CDR1 is MNHEY, CDR2 SVGEGT.

The V gene is TRBV28, the J gene TRBJ1-6, with 12 bases aligning to TRBD1. J was trimmed by 10 bases and V by 5 bases; bases with no gene match: 3. The CDR3 is 14 residues long. CDR1 and CDR2 from the germline V gene are MDHEN and SYDVKM. In DNA form, the CDR3 reads TGTGCCAGCAGTGACGGGACAGGGGGCTCACCCCTCCACTTT. Its translation is CASSDGTGGSPLHF. The variable domain in full, completed from reference TRBV28 and TRBJ1-6, reads DVKVTQSSRYLVKRTGEKVFLECVQDMDHENMFWYRQDPGLGLRLIYFSYDVKMKEKGDIPEGYSVSREKKERFSLILESASTNQTSMYLCASSDGTGGSPLHFGNGTRLTVT.

The chain has TRBV6-5 and TRBJ1-1; D remains unclear. CDR3 size: 14 residues. Germline V gene lookup returns CDR1 MNHEY and CDR2 SVGAGI. Trimming took off 7 bases at V and 2 bases at J, with 14 bases between the two ends. The CDR3: CASIPSRINTEAFF. CDR3 in DNA: TGTGCCAGCATCCCGTCCAGGATCAACACTGAAGCTTTCTTT.

The gene calls are TRBV5-4 and TRBJ1-4; D remains unclear. V lost 6 bases to trimming and J lost 2 bases, with 14 bases between them. CDR1 is SGHNT, CDR2 YYREEE, per germline (reference sequence). The CDR3 is 15 residues long. The chain's CDR3 is CASTDTPKTNEKLFF. The CDR3 region has the DNA TGTGCCAGCACCGACACGCCGAAGACTAATGAAAAACTGTTTTTT.

This chain connects TRBV5-6 to TRBJ2-3, with a tentative D call TRBD2 (6 bases). The CDR3 sequence is 15 residues long. V lost 5 bases and J lost 0, with 13 bases in between. From germline, CDR1 is SGHDT and CDR2 YYEEEE. CDR3 residues: CASSPWRESTDTQYF. The DNA of the CDR3 is TGTGCCAGCAGTCCTTGGCGGGAAAGCACAGATACGCAGTATTTT.

This chain uses TRBV14 with TRBJ1-1, with 9 bases that match TRBD1. Germline CDR1 reads SGHDN; CDR2 reads FVKESK. J was trimmed by 0 bases and V by 4 bases; bases with no gene match: 6. The CDR3 sequence is 16 residues long. The CDR3 DNA sequence: TGTGCCAGCAGCCGGGACAGGGCTGTTATGAACACTGAAGCTTTCTTT. Translation: CASSRDRAVMNTEAFF.

This clone was counted between two and nine times. The chain combines TRBV10-3 with TRBJ2-7; D possibly corresponds to TRBD2 (5 bases). V was shortened by 7 bases and J by 2 bases, with 12 bases between the two germline ends. Germline CDR1 is ENHRY and CDR2 is SYGVKD. The CDR3 has 13 amino acids. CDR3 DNA: TGTGCCATCAATCGGGGTGACGCCTACGAGCAGTACTTC. This codes for CAINRGDAYEQYF.

The rearrangement joins TRBV7-8 to TRBJ2-7, with a possible D match to TRBD2 (6 bases). The CDR3 contains 15 residues. V was trimmed by 0 bases and J by 2 bases, leaving 11 bases between them. Germline-derived CDR1 and CDR2 are SGHVS and FQNEAQ. The CDR3: CASSLALGGAYEQYF. The CDR3 coding sequence is TGTGCCAGCAGCTTAGCGCTGGGCGGGGCCTACGAGCAGTACTTC.

The chain combines TRBV5-3 with TRBJ1-2, with D tentatively TRBD1 (5 bases). TRBV5-3 is an ORF for which the function is uncertain. The CDR3 length is 16 residues. V was trimmed by 8 bases and J by 1 base, leaving 21 bases between them. The CDR3 nucleotides read TGTGCCAGGCGCAAGGGCAGGGAAGAAAATAACTATGGCTACACCTTC. Encoded protein: CARRKGREENNYGYTF.

This chain uses TRBV7-9 with TRBJ2-7; 12 bases are shared with TRBD2. The germline gives CDR1 SEHNR, CDR2 FQNEAQ (reference sequence). The J segment lost 4 bases and the V segment lost 5 bases, leaving 9 bases of the junction unmatched. The CDR3 contains 16 residues. The CDR3 reads CASSLGLAGIPYEQYF. As DNA, the CDR3 is TGTGCCAGCAGCCTCGGACTAGCGGGGATTCCTTACGAGCAGTACTTC.

To note about this clone: Additional DNA sequences in this sample encode the identical CDR3. The gene calls are TRBV18 and TRBJ1-5, with D perhaps matching TRBD1 (5 bases). Trimming removed 3 bases at V and 0 bases at J, with 9 bases between. CDR3 size: 15 residues. The V gene's germline CDR1 is KGHSH and CDR2 LQKENI. The CDR3 nucleotides read TGTGCCAGCTCACCCCGACAGTCTAGCAATCAGCCCCAGCATTTT. This encodes CASSPRQSSNQPQHF.

The chain couples TRBV18 to TRBJ1-6; a weak D match, TRBD1 (6 bases). Germline loops: CDR1 KGHSH, CDR2 LQKENI. The CDR3 consists of 14 residues. Trimming took off 4 bases at V and 7 bases at J, with 11 bases between the two ends. The CDR3 nucleotides are TGTGCCAGCTCACTGAGGACAGACAATTCACCCCTCCACTTT. Translation: CASSLRTDNSPLHF.

This rearrangement joins TRBV7-3 to TRBJ2-5, with 13 bases matching TRBD2. The CDR3 totals 16 residues. V gave up 4 bases and J gave up 5 bases; unmatched junction bases: 7. Per the germline V gene, CDR1 is SGHTA and CDR2 is FQGTGA. Here the CDR3 DNA reads TGTGCCAGCAGCTCACGGACTAGCGGGGGTTTGGAGACCCAGTACTTC. It translates to CASSSRTSGGLETQYF.